This T cell receptor (beta chain) is from a study of cytomegalovirus exposure and HLA in healthy donors. Concerning this clone: Its cognate antigen is unknown.

Vbeta (60) and Jbeta (13) primers were used in the PCR. TCRdb's copy holds only in-frame clones and misses some; the assay was immunoSEQ multiplex PCR. The table has 110,000 to 150,000 clones, around 80% seen once. Study results and limitations: CMV serostatus was the only recorded immune exposure for donors. Presence/absence analyses supposed approximately even sequencing depth among donors.

Germline V CDR1 and CDR2: KGHSH, LQKENI. The junction had 8 bases not matched to a gene; V was cut back by 3 bases and J by 0 bases. CDR3 length: 17 residues. The chain carries TRBV18 and TRBJ1-5, with 7 bases identical to TRBD1. The material sequenced was PBMCs. The source is a man aged 35 to 55 in good health and CMV-seronegative. The CDR3 DNA follows: TGTGCCAGCTCACCTCCGGGACAGCAATTTAGCAATCAGCCCCAGCATTTT. Translated, it gives CASSPPGQQFSNQPQHF.